This TCR beta chain derives from a study of blood T cell repertoires in COVID-19. Data came from immunoSEQ multiplex PCR; TCRdb stores just in-frame clones and leaves some out. The table includes 200,000 or so clones, about 87% detected once. There are 15 residues in the CDR3. Germline CDR1 reads SGHNT; CDR2 reads YYREEE (reference sequence). V was shortened by 4 bases and J by 2 bases, with 12 bases between the two germline ends. Enrolled through a virtual design, the participants were between roughly 18 and 90 years of age and came from about two dozen US areas. Exposed study participants had met a COVID-19 case within 2 weeks before entry.

The chain joins TRBV5-4 to TRBJ2-2, with D possibly TRBD1 on 5 matching bases. The source material was PBMCs or T cells enriched from blood (not recorded which). This clonotype originated in a woman aged 25-40 years who had been exposed to COVID-19. DNA of the CDR3: TGTGCCAGCAGCGACAAGACAGTAAACACCGGGGAGCTGTTTTTT. Its protein product is CASSDKTVNTGELFF.